Presented here are 5 T cell receptor beta chains from one specimen sequenced in a study of blood T cell dynamics during melanoma immunotherapy (dated by TCRdb to the early 2020s). Library prep was done by the immunoSEQ multiplex PCR assay. As stored in TCRdb, this immuneACCESS dataset retains in-frame rearrangements with V and J assigned. A fraction of the clones does not appear; measured against another copy, unresolved V genes explain less than half of the discrepancy, and the remainder lacks a known reason. Across this sample there are roughly 29,000 clones, with approximately 80% seen only once. The ten largest clones add up to 10% of the sample. The sample's time point, from its label and the paper: week 3, after first cycle of checkpoint inhibitor. The specimen was blood, collected from a patient treated with checkpoint blockade. The receptors come from a human donor with melanoma.

The V and J genes are TRBV6-5 and TRBJ2-3; either TRBD1 or TRBD2 may supply D (5 bases each). The CDR3 has 14 residues. Germline-derived CDR1 and CDR2 are MNHEY and SVGAGI. V lost 10 bases to trimming and J lost 2 bases, with 16 bases between them. CDR3 sequence reads: CATTTSGHTDTQYF. The CDR3 DNA reads as TGTGCCACCACAACCTCGGGGCACACAGATACGCAGTATTTT.

This rearrangement joins TRBV5-1 to TRBJ2-2; D is undetermined. The CDR3 is 13 amino acids. With 3 bases removed from V and 9 bases from J, the gap between germline ends came to 12 bases. Germline V CDR1 and CDR2: SGHRS, YFSETQ. The CDR3 DNA sequence: TGCGCCAGCAGCTCAGACCCGACCCGGGAGCTGTTTTTT. Its protein is CASSSDPTRELFF.

The chain employs TRBV5-1 and TRBJ2-7; D is unresolved. This CDR3 spans 14 amino acids. Per germline, CDR1 SGHRS and CDR2 YFSETQ. V lost 1 base and J 2 bases, leaving 10 bases between the germline ends. The CDR3 region is CASSLTERPYEQYF. The CDR3 region has the DNA TGCGCCAGCAGCTTGACAGAGAGACCCTACGAGCAGTACTTC.

The rearrangement joins TRBV19 to TRBJ2-3; D perhaps matches TRBD1 (5 bases). This CDR3 has 15 amino acids. V was shortened by 6 bases and J by 8 bases, with 21 bases between the two germline ends. Germline V gene lookup returns CDR1 LNHDA and CDR2 SQIVND (reference sequence). CDR3: CASSLVSGAQSTQYF. CDR3 nucleotide sequence: TGTGCCAGTAGCCTCGTAAGTGGGGCACAAAGTACGCAGTATTTT.

The CDR3 protein is CASSEEGTGFNYGYTF. In DNA form, the CDR3 reads TGTGCCAGCAGTGAAGAGGGGACAGGTTTTAACTATGGCTACACCTTC. The chain employs TRBV2 and TRBJ1-2, with 8 nucleotides matching TRBD1. CDR3 size: 16 residues. CDR1 and CDR2 (germline): SNHLY, FYNNEI. Trimming removed 1 base from V and 1 base from J; junction bases left unmatched: 5.